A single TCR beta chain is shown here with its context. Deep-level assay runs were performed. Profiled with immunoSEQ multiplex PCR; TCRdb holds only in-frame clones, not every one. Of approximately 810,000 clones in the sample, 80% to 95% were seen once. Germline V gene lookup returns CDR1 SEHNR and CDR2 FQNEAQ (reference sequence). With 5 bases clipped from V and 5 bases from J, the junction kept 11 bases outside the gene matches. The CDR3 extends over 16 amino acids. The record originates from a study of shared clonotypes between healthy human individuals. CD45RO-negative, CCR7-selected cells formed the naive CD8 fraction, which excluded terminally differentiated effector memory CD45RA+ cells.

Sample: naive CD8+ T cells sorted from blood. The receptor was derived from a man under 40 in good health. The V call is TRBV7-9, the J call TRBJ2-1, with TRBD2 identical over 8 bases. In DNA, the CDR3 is TGTGCCAGCAGCGACACGAGCGGGAGTATCCACAATGAGCAGTTCTTC. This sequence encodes CASSDTSGSIHNEQFF.